This T cell receptor (beta chain) was sequenced for a study of cytomegalovirus exposure and HLA in healthy donors. Notes on the study in general: One later analysis, an examination of the approximately 120 validation repertoires, found that first-cohort TCR clusters tended to co-occur in them. Some TCR beta chains (around 160 of them) were listed as cytomegalovirus-associated. The study found most TCR sequences rare, yet found some public TCRs in many donors.

A word on this clone: The antigen is not known.

TCRdb keeps only in-frame clones here, not all; method: immunoSEQ multiplex PCR. This sample carries some 200,000 clones, about 90% of them seen once, and the ten largest clones take about 0.95%. Donors came from a validation cohort of about 120 subjects, distinct from the first 666-subject cohort. V was cut by 1 base and J by 1 base, with 12 bases left in between. The CDR3 spans 16 residues. Germline V lookup: CDR1 SGHVS, CDR2 FQNEAQ. The rearrangement joins TRBV7-8 to TRBJ2-3; maybe TRBD1 (7 bases). Sequencing was done on a sample of PBMCs. The TCR originated in a young woman in good health and CMV-seronegative. As DNA, the CDR3 is TGTGCCAGCAGCTTAGTCCGCGGGACAGGCACAGATACGCAGTATTTT. It codes for CASSLVRGTGTDTQYF.